The table lists the clone carrying this T cell receptor (beta chain) with a few counts. No antigen is known for it. V was shortened by 8 bases and J by 5 bases, with 6 bases between the two germline ends. The CDR3 length is 10 residues. CDR1 and CDR2 from the germline V gene are MNHNS and SASEGT. Indicated treatment: approximately 9-day PBMC culture with coronavirus spike peptide pools or control peptides (ViraFEST assay). The sample belongs to a study of vaccination and CD4 T cells after COVID-19. Study observations and caveats: Convalescent patients were relatively few, and early post-infection timepoints were missing.

The study sequenced cultured CD4+ T cell DNA using the Oncomine TCR Beta short-read assay. TCRdb reprocessed the PCR reads with MiXCR, giving one entry per CDR3 protein. This sample carries roughly 12,000 distinct CDR3 sequences, around a third of them seen once, and the ten largest clones take around a third. The chain recombines TRBV6-1 with TRBJ1-2, with D possibly being TRBD1 (6 bases). This receptor was obtained from a human donor who received a COVID-19 vaccine. This specimen consisted of CD4+ T cells from blood, cultured in vitro, obtained before SARS-CoV-2 vaccination. The CDR3 loop reads CASGQYGYTF. Here the CDR3 DNA reads TGTGCCAGCGGACAGTATGGCTACACCTTC.